The present T cell receptor beta chain was sequenced within a study of CD8+CD57+ T cells in acquired aplastic anemia. As for the study in general: Mean yield of DNA from sorted CD4+ and CD8+ cells was 3.2 ug.

Genomic DNA, serving as template, underwent TCR beta VDJ and CDR3 profiling. TCRdb re-called the reads with MiXCR, one entry per CDR3 protein. The data contain around 170,000 distinct CDR3 sequences, more than 45% of them seen just once; the ten biggest clones take up 9.7%. Worth noting for this clonotype: Its antigen remains unidentified.

The study's findings and limits: Sharing between patients and controls was observed for around 27 CD8+ CDR3 sequences.

The germline V gene encodes CDR1 LGHDT and CDR2 YNNKEL (reference sequence). The CDR3 contains 14 residues. Trimming pared 4 bases from V and 5 bases from J, leaving 14 bases between. Individuals selected for sequencing had exhibited CD8+CD57+ cell expansion on flow cytometry. Every patient had severe acquired aplastic anemia. Prior therapy had not been administered to any patient at the time of blood sampling. What was sequenced was sorted CD4+, CD8+, or CD8+CD57+ T cells (not recorded which) from PBMCs. The chain carries TRBV3-1 and TRBJ1-2, with D possibly being TRBD1 (6 bases). This sequence originates from a human donor with aplastic anemia. This CDR3 reads CASSRDSQGYGYTF. DNA for the CDR3: TGTGCCAGCAGCCGGGACTCCCAGGGGTATGGCTACACCTTC. The entire variable domain, with the rest obtained from reference TRBV3-1 and TRBJ1-2, is as follows: DTAVSQTPKYLVTQMGNDKSIKCEQNLGHDTMYWYKQDSKKFLKIMFSYNNKELIINETVPNRFSPKSPDKAHLNLHINSLELGDSAVYFCASSRDSQGYGYTFGSGTRLTVV.